This passage covers 14 T cell receptor beta chains from one sample sequenced in a study of cytomegalovirus exposure and HLA in healthy donors. PCR employed 60 Vbeta and 13 Jbeta primers. Using immunoSEQ multiplex PCR, the repertoire was profiled, and TCRdb retains in-frame clones only, with some absent. Among about 150,000 clones listed, under 85% were seen once. Sample: PBMCs. The receptor source for this set is a man aged 18-30 years in good health and CMV-seronegative.

The chain joins TRBV2 to TRBJ2-5; D possibly corresponds to TRBD1 (5 bases). Matching the DNA end better, TRBJ2-7 makes the J call doubtful. CDR3 size: 16 residues. CDR1 is SNHLY and CDR2 is FYNNEI in the germline V gene. The CDR3 sequence: CASSELTVQGPYEQYF. CDR3 sequence (DNA): TGTGCCAGCAGTGAATTGACAGTCCAAGGCCCCTACGAGCAGTACTTC.

The J gene is TRBJ2-7, the V gene TRBV6-1, with 7 nucleotides matching TRBD1. The length of the CDR3 is 14 residues. Germline V lookup: CDR1 MNHNS, CDR2 SASEGT. Germline trimming cut 2 bases from V and 4 bases from J; bases unmatched to any gene: 5. CDR3 coding DNA: TGTGCCAGCAGTGAATTGGGGGACAGATACGAGCAGTACTTC. Protein product: CASSELGDRYEQYF.

The count of this clone is one. This chain joins TRBV5-1 and TRBJ1-1; D gene uncertain. CDR1 SGHRS and CDR2 YFSETQ come from the germline V gene. The ends were cut back, 4 bases at V and 5 bases at J, with 15 bases in the middle. The CDR3 contains 14 residues. The CDR3 coding sequence is TGCGCCAGCAGCGAAGCGGTCGGGAGTACTGAAGCTTTCTTT. Protein: CASSEAVGSTEAFF.

This sequence joins TRBV28 and TRBJ2-5; 7 bases align to TRBD1. The CDR3 has 13 residues. Germline V CDR1 and CDR2: MDHEN, SYDVKM. V lost 4 bases, J lost 6 bases, and 5 bases stayed unmatched. In DNA form, the CDR3 reads TGTGCCAGCAGTTCAGTGGACAGGAAGACCCAGTACTTC. Its protein is CASSSVDRKTQYF.

There are a few counts of this clone. The CDR3 reads CASSSPGLAPGGPTYEQYF. CDR3 nucleotides: TGTGCCAGCAGCTCGCCGGGACTAGCTCCCGGAGGGCCTACCTACGAGCAGTACTTC. The rearrangement uses TRBV5-8 and TRBJ2-7; 9 positions match TRBD2. Trimming took 3 bases from V and 2 from J; bases not matched to a gene: 18. The germline CDR1 and CDR2 sequences are SGHTS and YDEGEE. The CDR3 loop spans 19 amino acids. The full variable domain, with the rest looked up from reference TRBV5-8 and TRBJ2-7, is EAGVTQSPTHLIKTRGQQATLRCSPISGHTSVYWYQQALGLGLQFLLWYDEGEERNRGNFPPRFSGRQFPNYSSELNVNALELEDSALYLCASSSPGLAPGGPTYEQYFGPGTRLTVT.

This chain links TRBV4-3 with TRBJ2-5; possible D gene TRBD1, 5 bases. This CDR3 has 15 residues. Trimming cost V 0 bases and J 2 bases, with 10 bases left between them. Germline CDR1 and CDR2: LGHNA and YSLEER. The CDR3 DNA is TGCGCCAGCAGCCAAGAAGGGGCACGGCAAGAGACCCAGTACTTC. The encoded protein is CASSQEGARQETQYF.

This clone occurred a few times. This sequence joins TRBV10-1 and TRBJ2-5, with TRBD1 identical over 8 bases. Trimming cost V 7 bases and J 2 bases; bases outside gene matches: 12. This CDR3 has 16 amino acids. Germline V gene sequence: CDR1 WNHNN, CDR2 SYGVQD (reference sequence). The CDR3 loop is CASTVFVDREQETQYF. In DNA form, the CDR3 reads TGCGCCAGCACTGTTTTCGTGGACAGGGAACAAGAGACCCAGTACTTC.

The chain uses TRBV2 and TRBJ1-1; no clear D gene. Germline CDR1 SNHLY, CDR2 FYNNEI. Trimming removed 4 bases from V and 3 bases from J, with 3 bases in between. The CDR3 sequence is 11 residues long. CDR3 sequence (DNA): TGTGCCAGCAGTGCTTACACTGAAGCTTTCTTT. This encodes CASSAYTEAFF.

V usage is TRBV9 and J usage is TRBJ2-1; 15 bases map to TRBD2. CDR3 length: 16 amino acids. The V and J ends lost 2 bases and 10 bases, in that order; junction bases with no gene match: 7. Germline V gene sequence: CDR1 SGDLS, CDR2 YYNGEE. The CDR3 nucleotides are TGTGCCAGCAGCGTCGGGACTAGCGGGGGGAAAGGGGAGCAGTTCTTC. Its protein is CASSVGTSGGKGEQFF.

This clone has only a few counts. The chain links TRBV6-5 to TRBJ1-1; weak D call: TRBD1 (5 bases). The CDR3 runs to 14 residues. V was pared by 0 bases and J by 3 bases, with 8 bases between. Germline CDR1 reads MNHEY; CDR2 reads SVGAGI. CDR3 region: CASSYSWGDTEAFF. The CDR3 DNA reads as TGTGCCAGCAGTTACTCTTGGGGGGACACTGAAGCTTTCTTT.

The chain carries TRBV9 and TRBJ2-6; no clear D gene. The germline CDR1 and CDR2 sequences are SGDLS and YYNGEE. CDR3 length: 14 residues. V shed 8 bases and J shed 0 bases, with 9 bases lying between them. The CDR3 loop is CASRQASGANVLTF. The DNA for the CDR3 is TGTGCCAGTCGCCAGGCCTCTGGGGCCAACGTCCTGACTTTC.

The gene calls are TRBV29-1 and TRBJ2-3, with no clear D. V lost 4 bases to trimming and J lost 2 bases, with 13 bases between them. This CDR3 has 14 amino acids. CDR1 is SQVTM and CDR2 is ANQGSEA in the germline V gene. DNA of the CDR3: TGCAGCGTTGCTGGGCAGGTCTCCACAGATACGCAGTATTTT. Translation gives CSVAGQVSTDTQYF.

This chain connects TRBV6-5 to TRBJ2-7; TRBD2 might be the D (6 bases). Germline V lookup: CDR1 MNHEY, CDR2 SVGAGI. V was clipped by 0 bases and J by 0 bases, with 9 bases between them. This CDR3 region has 15 residues. The CDR3 spells CASSYSRGTSYEQYF. In DNA, the CDR3 is TGTGCCAGCAGTTACTCGCGGGGTACCTCCTACGAGCAGTACTTC.

The V call is TRBV7-9, the J call TRBJ1-5; D is undetermined. CDR3 length: 15 residues. V lost 4 bases to trimming and J lost 1 base, with 11 bases between them. Germline V gene sequence: CDR1 SEHNR, CDR2 FQNEAQ (reference sequence). The DNA of the CDR3 is TGTGCCAGCAGCTCTGGAGGAGGGAGCAATCAGCCCCAGCATTTT. Translation gives CASSSGGGSNQPQHF.